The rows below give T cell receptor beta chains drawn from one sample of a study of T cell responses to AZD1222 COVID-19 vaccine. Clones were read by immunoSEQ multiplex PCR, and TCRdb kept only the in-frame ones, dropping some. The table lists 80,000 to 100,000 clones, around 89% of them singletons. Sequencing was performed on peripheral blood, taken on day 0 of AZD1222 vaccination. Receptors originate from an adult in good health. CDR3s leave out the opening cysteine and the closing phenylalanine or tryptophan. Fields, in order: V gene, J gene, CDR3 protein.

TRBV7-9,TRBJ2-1,ASSFSNEQF
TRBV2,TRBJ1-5,ASSEAPMSNQPQH
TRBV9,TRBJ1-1,ASIPVGQGAWSTEAF
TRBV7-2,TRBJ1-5,ASSLAWTGGGQPQH
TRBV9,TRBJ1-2,ASSPGLYGYT
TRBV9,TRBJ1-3,ASSVEGGWLQGNTIY
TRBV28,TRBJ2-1,ASSLRISGLRDNEQF
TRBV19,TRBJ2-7,ASSMFGGAYEQY
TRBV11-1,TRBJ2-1,ASSSLGTSGYNEQF
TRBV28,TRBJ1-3,ASSSRTGANSGNTIY
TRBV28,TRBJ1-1,ASSRTGKNTEAF
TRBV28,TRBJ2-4,ASSPRQDKNIQY
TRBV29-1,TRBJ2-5,SVSSGGLGETQY
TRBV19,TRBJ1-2,ASSMRDREGYT
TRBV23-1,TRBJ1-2,ASSQCTVEWGLWGYT
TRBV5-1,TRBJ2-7,ASSFDRAYEQY
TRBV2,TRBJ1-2,ASSPDREYRYT
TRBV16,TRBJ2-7,ASSPKAVVYEQY
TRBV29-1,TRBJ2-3,SVEAGGPFTDTQY
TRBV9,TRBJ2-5,ASSDSAGQETQY
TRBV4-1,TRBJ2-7,ASSPGQSFYEQY
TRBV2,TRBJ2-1,ASSLGQVNEQF
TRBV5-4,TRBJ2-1,ASSFGGRAVNEQF
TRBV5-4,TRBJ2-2,ASSFGRNTGELF
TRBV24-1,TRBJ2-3,ATSDFNGDTQY
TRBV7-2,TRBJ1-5,ASSPPGAGSNQPQH
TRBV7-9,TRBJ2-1,ASSLPEFLSNEQF
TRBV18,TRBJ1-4,ASSLQGIELF
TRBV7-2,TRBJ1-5,ASSSRGQPQH